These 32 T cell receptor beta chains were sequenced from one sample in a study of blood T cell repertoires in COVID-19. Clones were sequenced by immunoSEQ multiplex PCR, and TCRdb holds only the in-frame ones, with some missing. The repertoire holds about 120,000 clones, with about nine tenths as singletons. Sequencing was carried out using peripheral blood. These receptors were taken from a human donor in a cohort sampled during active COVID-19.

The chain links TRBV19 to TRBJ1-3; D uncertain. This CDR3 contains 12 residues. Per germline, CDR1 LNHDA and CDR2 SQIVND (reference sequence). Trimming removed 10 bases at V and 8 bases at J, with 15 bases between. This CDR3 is CATLTPGDTIYF. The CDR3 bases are TGTGCCACCCTGACACCCGGGGACACCATATATTTT.

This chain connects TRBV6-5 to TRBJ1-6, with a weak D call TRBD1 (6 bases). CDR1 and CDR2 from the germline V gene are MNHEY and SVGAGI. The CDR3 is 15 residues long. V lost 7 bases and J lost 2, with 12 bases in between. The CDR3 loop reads CASKQGHTYNSPLHF. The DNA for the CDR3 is TGTGCCAGCAAACAGGGTCATACCTATAATTCACCCCTCCACTTT.

The CDR3 DNA sequence: TGTGCTAGTGGTTTGAGCAGGGAAGAGACCCAGTACTTC. It encodes CASGLSREETQYF. The chain recombines TRBV12-5 with TRBJ2-5; possibly TRBD1 for D (5 bases). Germline V gene data show CDR1 as LGHNT and CDR2 as FRNRAP. CDR3 length: 13 residues. Trimming took 2 bases from V and 3 from J, leaving 7 bases between them.

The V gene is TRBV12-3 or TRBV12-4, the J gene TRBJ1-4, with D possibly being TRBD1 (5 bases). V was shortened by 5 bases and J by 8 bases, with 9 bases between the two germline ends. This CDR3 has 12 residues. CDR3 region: CASSTRGEKLFF. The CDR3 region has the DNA TGTGCCAGCAGTACCCGGGGGGAAAAACTGTTTTTT.

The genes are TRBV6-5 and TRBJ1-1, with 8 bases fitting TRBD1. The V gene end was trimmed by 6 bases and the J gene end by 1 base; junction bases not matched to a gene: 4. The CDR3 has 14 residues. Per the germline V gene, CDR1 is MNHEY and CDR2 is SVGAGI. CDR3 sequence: CASSRGQGNTEAFF. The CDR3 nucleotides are TGTGCCAGCAGCCGCGGACAGGGGAACACTGAAGCTTTCTTT.

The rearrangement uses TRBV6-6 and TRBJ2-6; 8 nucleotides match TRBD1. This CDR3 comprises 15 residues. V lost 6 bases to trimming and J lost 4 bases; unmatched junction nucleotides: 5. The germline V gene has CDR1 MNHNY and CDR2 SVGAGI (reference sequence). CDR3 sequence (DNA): TGTGCCAGCAGCCGGGACAGGTTCGGGGCCAACGTCCTGACTTTC. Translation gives CASSRDRFGANVLTF.

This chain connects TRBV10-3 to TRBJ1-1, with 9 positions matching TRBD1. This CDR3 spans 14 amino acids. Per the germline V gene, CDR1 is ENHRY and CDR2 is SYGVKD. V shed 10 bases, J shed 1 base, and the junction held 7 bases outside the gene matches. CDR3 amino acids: CATDRGRENTEAFF. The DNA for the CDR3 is TGTGCCACCGACAGGGGGAGAGAGAACACTGAAGCTTTCTTT.

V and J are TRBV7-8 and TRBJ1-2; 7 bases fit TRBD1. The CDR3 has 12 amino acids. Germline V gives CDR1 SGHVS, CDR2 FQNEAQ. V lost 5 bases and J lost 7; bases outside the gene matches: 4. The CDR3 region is CASSARQGGYTF. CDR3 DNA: TGTGCCAGCAGCGCGCGACAGGGTGGCTACACCTTC. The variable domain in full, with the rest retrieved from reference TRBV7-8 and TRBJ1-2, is GAGVSQSPRYKVAKRGQDVALRCDPISGHVSLFWYQQALGQGPEFLTYFQNEAQLDKSGLPSDRFFAERPEGSVSTLKIQRTQQEDSAVYLCASSARQGGYTFGSGTRLTVV.

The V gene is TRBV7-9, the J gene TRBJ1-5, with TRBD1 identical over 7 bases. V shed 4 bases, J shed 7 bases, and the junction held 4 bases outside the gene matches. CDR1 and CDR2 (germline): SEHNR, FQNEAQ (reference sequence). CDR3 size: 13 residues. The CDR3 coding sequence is TGTGCCAGCAGCTCCGAACAGGGGCAGCCCCAGCATTTT. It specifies CASSSEQGQPQHF.

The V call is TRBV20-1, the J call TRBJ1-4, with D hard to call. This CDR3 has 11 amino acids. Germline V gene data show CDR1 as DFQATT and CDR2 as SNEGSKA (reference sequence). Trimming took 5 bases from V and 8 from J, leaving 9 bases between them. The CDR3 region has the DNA TGCAGTGCTGCGCCGGGGGAAAAACTGTTTTTT. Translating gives CSAAPGEKLFF.

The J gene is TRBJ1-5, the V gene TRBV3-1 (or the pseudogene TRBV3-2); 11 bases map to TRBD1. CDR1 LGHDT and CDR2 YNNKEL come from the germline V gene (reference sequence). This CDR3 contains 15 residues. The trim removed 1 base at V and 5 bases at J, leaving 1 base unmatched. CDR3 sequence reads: CASSQGTGGYQPQHF. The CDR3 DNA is TGTGCCAGCAGCCAAGGGACAGGGGGCTATCAGCCCCAGCATTTT.

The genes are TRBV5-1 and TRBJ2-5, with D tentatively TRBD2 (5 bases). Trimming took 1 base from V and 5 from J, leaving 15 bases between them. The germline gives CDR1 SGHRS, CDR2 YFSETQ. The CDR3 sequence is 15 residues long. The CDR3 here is CASSLFGENGETQYF. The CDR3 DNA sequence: TGCGCCAGCAGCTTGTTCGGGGAGAATGGGGAGACCCAGTACTTC.

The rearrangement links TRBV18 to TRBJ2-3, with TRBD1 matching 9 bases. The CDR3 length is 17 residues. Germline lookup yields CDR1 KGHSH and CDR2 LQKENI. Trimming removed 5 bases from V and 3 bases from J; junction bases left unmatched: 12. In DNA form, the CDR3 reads TGTGCCAGCTCAACTACGACCGGGACAGGGAGGACAGATACGCAGTATTTT. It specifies CASSTTTGTGRTDTQYF.

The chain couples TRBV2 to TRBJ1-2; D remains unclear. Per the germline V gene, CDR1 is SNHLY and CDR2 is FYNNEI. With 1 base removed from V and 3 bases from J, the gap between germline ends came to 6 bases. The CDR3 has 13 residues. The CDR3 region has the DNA TGTGCCAGCAGTGAAGAGGGAGACTATGGCTACACCTTC. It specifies CASSEEGDYGYTF.

The CDR3 sequence is CASSYSTGGSSPLHF. As DNA, the CDR3 is TGTGCCAGCAGTTATTCGACAGGGGGTAGCTCACCCCTCCACTTT. V usage is TRBV5-5 and J usage is TRBJ1-6; 9 nucleotides agree with TRBD1. V lost 5 bases, J lost 10 bases, and 10 bases stayed unmatched. The CDR3 runs to 15 residues. CDR1 is SGHKS, CDR2 YYEKEE, per germline (reference sequence).

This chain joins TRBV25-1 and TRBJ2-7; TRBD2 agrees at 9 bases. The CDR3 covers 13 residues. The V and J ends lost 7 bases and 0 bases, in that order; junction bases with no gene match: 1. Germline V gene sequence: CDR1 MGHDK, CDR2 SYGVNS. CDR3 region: CASKTSGSYEQYF. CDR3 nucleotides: TGTGCCAGCAAGACTAGCGGCTCCTACGAGCAGTACTTC.

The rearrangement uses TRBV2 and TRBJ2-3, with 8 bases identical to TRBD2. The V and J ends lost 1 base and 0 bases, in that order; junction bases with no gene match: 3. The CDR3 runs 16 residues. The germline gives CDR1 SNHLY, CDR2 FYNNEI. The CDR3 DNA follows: TGTGCCAGCAGTGAAGGGGGCGGGAGGAGCACAGATACGCAGTATTTT. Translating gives CASSEGGGRSTDTQYF.

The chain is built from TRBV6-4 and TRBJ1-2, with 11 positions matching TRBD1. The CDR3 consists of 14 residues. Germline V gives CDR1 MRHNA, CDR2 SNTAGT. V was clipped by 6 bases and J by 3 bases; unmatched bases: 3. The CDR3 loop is CASRRTGGDYGYTF. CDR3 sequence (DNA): TGTGCCAGCAGACGGACAGGGGGCGACTATGGCTACACCTTC.

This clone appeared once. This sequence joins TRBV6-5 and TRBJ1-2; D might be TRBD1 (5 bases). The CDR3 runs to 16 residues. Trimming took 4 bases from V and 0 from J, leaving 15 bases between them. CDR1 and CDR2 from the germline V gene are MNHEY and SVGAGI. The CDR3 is CASSLAGGAANYGYTF. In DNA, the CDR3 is TGTGCCAGCAGTTTGGCGGGAGGGGCAGCTAACTATGGCTACACCTTC.

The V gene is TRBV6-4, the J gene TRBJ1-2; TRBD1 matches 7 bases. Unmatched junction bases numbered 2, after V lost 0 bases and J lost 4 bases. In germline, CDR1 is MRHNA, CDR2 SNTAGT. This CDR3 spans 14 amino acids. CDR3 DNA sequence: TGTGCCAGCAGTGACTCCCCAGGGGGCTATGGCTACACCTTC. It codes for CASSDSPGGYGYTF.

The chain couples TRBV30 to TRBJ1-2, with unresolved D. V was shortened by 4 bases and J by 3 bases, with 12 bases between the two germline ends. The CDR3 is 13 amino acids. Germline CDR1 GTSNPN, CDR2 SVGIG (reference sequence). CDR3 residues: CAWTFGADYGYTF. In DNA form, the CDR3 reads TGTGCCTGGACTTTCGGCGCGGACTATGGCTACACCTTC.

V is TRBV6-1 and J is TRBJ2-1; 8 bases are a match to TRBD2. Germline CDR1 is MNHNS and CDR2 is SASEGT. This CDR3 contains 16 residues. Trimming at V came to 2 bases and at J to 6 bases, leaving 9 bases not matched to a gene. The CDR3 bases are TGTGCCAGCAGTGAACGAGGACTAGCCACGGGCAATGAGCAGTTCTTC. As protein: CASSERGLATGNEQFF.

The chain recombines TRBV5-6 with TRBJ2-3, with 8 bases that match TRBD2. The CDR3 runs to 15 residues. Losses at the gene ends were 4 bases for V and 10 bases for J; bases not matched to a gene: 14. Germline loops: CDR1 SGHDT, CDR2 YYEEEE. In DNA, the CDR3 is TGTGCCAGCAGCCCTACCGGACTAGCTCGTTATCCGCAGTATTTT. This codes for CASSPTGLARYPQYF.

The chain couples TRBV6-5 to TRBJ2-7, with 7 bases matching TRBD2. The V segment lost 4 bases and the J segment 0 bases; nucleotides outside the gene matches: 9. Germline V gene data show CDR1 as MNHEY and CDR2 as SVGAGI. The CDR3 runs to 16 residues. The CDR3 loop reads CASSSPGSGTSYEQYF. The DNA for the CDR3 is TGTGCCAGCAGTTCGCCCGGAAGCGGGACCTCCTACGAGCAGTACTTC.

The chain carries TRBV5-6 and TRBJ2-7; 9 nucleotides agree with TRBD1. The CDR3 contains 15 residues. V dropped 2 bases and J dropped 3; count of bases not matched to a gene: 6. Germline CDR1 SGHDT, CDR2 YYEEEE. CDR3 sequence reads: CASSFLGDRVYEQYF. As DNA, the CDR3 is TGTGCCAGCAGCTTCCTGGGGGACAGGGTCTACGAGCAGTACTTC.

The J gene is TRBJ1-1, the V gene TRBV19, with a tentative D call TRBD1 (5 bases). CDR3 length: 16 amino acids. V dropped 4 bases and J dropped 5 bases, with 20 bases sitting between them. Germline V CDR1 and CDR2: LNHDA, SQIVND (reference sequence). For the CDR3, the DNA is TGTGCCAGTAGTACCCAAGTTTTAGGGGTGGGAACTGAAGCTTTCTTT. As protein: CASSTQVLGVGTEAFF.

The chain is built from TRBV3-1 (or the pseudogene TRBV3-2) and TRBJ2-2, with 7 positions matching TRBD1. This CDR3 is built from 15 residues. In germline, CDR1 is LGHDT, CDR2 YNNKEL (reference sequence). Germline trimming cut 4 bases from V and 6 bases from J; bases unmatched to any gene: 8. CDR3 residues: CASSPRGRGPGELFF. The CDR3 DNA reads TGTGCCAGCAGCCCAAGGGGGCGCGGTCCCGGGGAGCTGTTTTTT.

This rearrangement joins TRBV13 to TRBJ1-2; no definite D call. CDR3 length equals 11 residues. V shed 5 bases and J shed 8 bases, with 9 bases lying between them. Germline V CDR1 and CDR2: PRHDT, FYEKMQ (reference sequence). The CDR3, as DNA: TGTGCCAGCAGCGACCCGGGGGGCTACACCTTC. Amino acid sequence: CASSDPGGYTF.

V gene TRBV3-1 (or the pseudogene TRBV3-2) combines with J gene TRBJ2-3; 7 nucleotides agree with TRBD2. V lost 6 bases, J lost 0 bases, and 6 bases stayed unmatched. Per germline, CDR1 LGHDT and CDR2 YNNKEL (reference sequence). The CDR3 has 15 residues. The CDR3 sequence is CASRGGGASTDTQYF. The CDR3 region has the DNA TGTGCCAGCAGGGGCGGGGGAGCAAGCACAGATACGCAGTATTTT.

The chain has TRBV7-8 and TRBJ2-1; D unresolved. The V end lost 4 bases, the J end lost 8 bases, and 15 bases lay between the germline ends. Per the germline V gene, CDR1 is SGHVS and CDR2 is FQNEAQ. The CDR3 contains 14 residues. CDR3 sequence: CASSSTGSPYEQFF. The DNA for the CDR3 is TGTGCCAGCAGCTCCACCGGGTCTCCTTATGAGCAGTTCTTC.

Here the CDR3 DNA reads TGCGCCAGCAGCTCCTCGGACACCCGAGGGGGTGGCTACACCTTC. It codes for CASSSSDTRGGGYTF. V gene TRBV5-1 combines with J gene TRBJ1-2, with a weak D call TRBD1 (6 bases). The CDR3 loop spans 15 amino acids. In germline, CDR1 is SGHRS, CDR2 YFSETQ. The V end was cut by 3 bases, the J end by 7 bases, with 19 bases between.

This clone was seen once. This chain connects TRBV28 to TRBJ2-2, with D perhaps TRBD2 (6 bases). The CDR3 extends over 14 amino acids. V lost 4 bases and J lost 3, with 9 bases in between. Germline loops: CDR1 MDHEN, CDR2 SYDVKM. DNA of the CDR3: TGTGCCAGCAGTTCGGGACTTCACACCGGGGAGCTGTTTTTT. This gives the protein CASSSGLHTGELFF.